A single sample is the source of the 11 T cell receptor beta chains below, sequenced in a study of identical twins. TCRdb re-called the 5' RACE reads with MiXCR, one entry per CDR3 protein. The sample lists some 900,000 distinct CDR3 sequences; 9% to 15% were seen once. The same data also went into a second study, on yellow fever vaccine responses in identical twins.

Source material: PBMCs. Receptor source: a woman between 18 and 29 years old in good health.

This clonotype was recorded many times. The chain has TRBV3-1 and TRBJ2-3, with a weak D call TRBD1 (5 bases). The CDR3 is 16 amino acids. Germline-derived CDR1 and CDR2 are LGHDT and YNNKEL (reference sequence). V was cut by 0 bases and J by 0 bases, with 10 bases left in between. The CDR3 bases are TGTGCCAGCAGCCAAGATTGGCGGACAAGCACAGATACGCAGTATTTT. This codes for CASSQDWRTSTDTQYF.

This clonotype was detected only a few times. The chain uses TRBV5-1 and TRBJ1-4; D is uncertain. Trimming stripped 3 bases from V and 7 bases from J, with 13 bases between. Germline lookup yields CDR1 SGHRS and CDR2 YFSETQ. The CDR3 totals 14 residues. CDR3 bases: TGCGCCAGCAGCTACAGCATAAGAGGTGAAAAACTGTTTTTT. As protein: CASSYSIRGEKLFF.

The chain combines TRBV12-3 or TRBV12-4 with TRBJ2-6; possibly TRBD1 or TRBD2 for D (5 bases each). The CDR3 spans 16 residues. V lost 5 bases, J lost 4 bases, and 15 bases lay in between. CDR3 sequence: CASSPIRGDGANVLTF. In nucleotides, the CDR3 is TGTGCCAGCAGTCCGATCCGGGGCGACGGGGCCAACGTCCTGACTTTC.

This clonotype has only a few counts. The chain recombines TRBV7-9 with TRBJ1-2; D gene ambiguous. The ends were cut back, 5 bases at V and 3 bases at J, with 13 bases in the middle. This CDR3 is built from 14 residues. CDR1 SEHNR and CDR2 FQNEAQ come from the germline V gene (reference sequence). CDR3 sequence reads: CASSQSGLDYGYTF. CDR3 DNA sequence: TGTGCCAGCAGCCAGTCAGGACTGGACTATGGCTACACCTTC.

This clonotype occurred many times. The rearrangement uses TRBV10-3 and TRBJ2-5; 7 nucleotides align to TRBD1. The ends lost 6 bases at V and 0 bases at J; junction bases unmatched: 10. The germline CDR1 and CDR2 sequences are ENHRY and SYGVKD. The CDR3 has 16 residues. In DNA form, the CDR3 reads TGTGCCATCAGGGCTCGGGACAGAGACGACCAAGAGACCCAGTACTTC. The encoded protein is CAIRARDRDDQETQYF.

V gene TRBV20-1 combines with J gene TRBJ2-3, with no clear D. V was cut by 7 bases and J by 4 bases, with 18 bases left in between. The CDR3 covers 14 residues. CDR1 DFQATT and CDR2 SNEGSKA come from the germline V gene (reference sequence). The CDR3 nucleotides read TGCAGTGGTCATCCGAGGCCTTTTGCAGATACGCAGTATTTT. Its protein is CSGHPRPFADTQYF.

This clonotype was counted only a few times. This chain links TRBV5-6 with TRBJ2-3; 7 bases are a match to TRBD2. V shed 4 bases, J shed 3 bases, and the junction held 8 bases outside the gene matches. The length of the CDR3 is 15 residues. Germline V gene sequence: CDR1 SGHDT, CDR2 YYEEEE. CDR3 sequence (DNA): TGTGCCAGCAGCGGGAGCGGGACCGAGACAGATACGCAGTATTTT. Protein product: CASSGSGTETDTQYF.

The chain links TRBV7-2 to TRBJ2-1; TRBD2 agrees at 12 bases. The V and J ends lost 5 bases and 2 bases, in that order; junction bases with no gene match: 7. The CDR3 has 17 amino acids. Germline CDR1 reads SGHTA; CDR2 reads FQGNSA. CDR3 DNA: TGTGCCAGCAGCCAAACTAGCGGGGGGCTACCCTACAATGAGCAGTTCTTC. As protein: CASSQTSGGLPYNEQFF. Variable domain in full (rest from reference TRBV7-2 and TRBJ2-1): GAGVSQSPSNKVTEKGKDVELRCDPISGHTALYWYRQSLGQGLEFLIYFQGNSAPDKSGLPSDRFSAERTGGSVSTLTIQRTQQEDSAVYLCASSQTSGGLPYNEQFFGPGTRLTVL.

The chain joins TRBV21-1 to TRBJ2-5; TRBD2 is the table's D call, not checked against the DNA. TRBV21-1 is deemed a pseudogene. CDR3 length: 14 amino acids. The CDR3 region is CASGGRRIEETQYF. The CDR3 coding sequence is TGTGCCAGCGGCGGACGGAGGATTGAAGAGACCCAGTACTTC.

V usage is TRBV11-1 and J usage is TRBJ2-2; D may be TRBD1 or TRBD2 (6 bases each). The CDR3 spans 19 residues. Germline V gene sequence: CDR1 SGHAT, CDR2 FQDESV (reference sequence). V was pared by 4 bases and J by 4 bases, with 25 bases between. In DNA, the CDR3 is TGTGCCAGCAGCTCCCTACTTGGAAGATCGGGGGCGGGCACCGGGGAGCTGTTTTTT. As protein: CASSSLLGRSGAGTGELFF. Drawing the rest from reference TRBV11-1 and TRBJ2-2, the complete variable domain is EAEVAQSPRYKITEKSQAVAFWCDPISGHATLYWYRQILGQGPELLVQFQDESVVDDSQLPKDRFSAERLKGVDSTLKIQPAELGDSAMYLCASSSLLGRSGAGTGELFFGEGSRLTVL.

The rearrangement links TRBV24-1 to TRBJ2-1, with TRBD1 as a possible D gene (6 bases). V lost 1 base and J lost 6, with 15 bases in between. CDR1 is KGHDR and CDR2 is SFDVKD in the germline V gene. The CDR3 loop spans 16 amino acids. The CDR3 loop reads CATSDFPGTSINEQFF. The CDR3 DNA follows: TGTGCCACCAGTGATTTCCCGGGGACATCAATCAATGAGCAGTTCTTC.